Below are 29 T cell receptor beta chains sequenced from a single sample in a study of healthy donors' naive CD4 and CD8 T cells. A linear amplification protocol produced the TCR libraries from around 0.55 ug of total RNA. TCRdb re-called the reads through MiXCR, storing one row per CDR3 protein. In the table there are about 180,000 distinct CDR3 sequences, over 60% of which are singletons. The sequencing input was naive CD4+ and CD8+ T cells sorted from blood, pooled from several donors. These receptors were collected from a pool of human donors in good health; the sample pools cells from several healthy donors.

The J gene is TRBJ2-3, the V gene TRBV5-1; D unresolved. Germline lookup yields CDR1 SGHRS and CDR2 YFSETQ. V gave up 4 bases and J gave up 1 base, with 13 bases separating them. The CDR3 runs 15 residues. CDR3 in DNA: TGCGCCAGCAGCCCTGACCGGGCCGGCACAGATACGCAGTATTTT. Encoded protein: CASSPDRAGTDTQYF.

The chain carries TRBV20-1 and TRBJ2-7, with D tentatively TRBD1 (6 bases). This CDR3 contains 15 residues. Germline V gene data show CDR1 as DFQATT and CDR2 as SNEGSKA (reference sequence). Deletions cut 1 base from V and 3 bases from J, with 16 bases between. The CDR3 sequence: CSARGLRDIDYEQYF. As DNA, the CDR3 is TGCAGTGCTAGAGGCCTTAGGGACATCGACTACGAGCAGTACTTC.

The chain joins TRBV12-3 or TRBV12-4 to TRBJ2-1; D is perhaps TRBD2 (6 bases). Trimming cost V 9 bases and J 5 bases, with 11 bases left between them. The CDR3 is made up of 12 amino acids. The CDR3 bases are TGTGCCAGTTCGGGCGGGGACAATGAGCAGTTCTTC. Translating it yields CASSGGDNEQFF.

The V and J genes are TRBV27 and TRBJ2-7, with 10 bases that match TRBD1. CDR1 is MNHEY, CDR2 SMNVEV, per germline (reference sequence). The CDR3 spans 16 residues. Germline trimming cut 4 bases from V and 1 base from J; bases unmatched to any gene: 7. The DNA for the CDR3 is TGTGCCAGCAGTTCCCCTCGGGGACAGGGGTCCTACGAGCAGTACTTC. Residues: CASSSPRGQGSYEQYF.

The rearrangement links TRBV29-1 to TRBJ1-5, with TRBD1 as a possible D gene (6 bases). V was shortened by 5 bases and J by 0 bases, with 11 bases between the two germline ends. The CDR3 covers 14 residues. Germline V lookup: CDR1 SQVTM, CDR2 ANQGSEA. This CDR3 is CSVSGQSSNQPQHF. For the CDR3, the DNA is TGCAGCGTTTCTGGACAGAGTAGCAATCAGCCCCAGCATTTT.

The chain couples TRBV15 to TRBJ1-2, with unresolved D. Germline V gives CDR1 LNHNV, CDR2 YYDKDF (reference sequence). Trimming pared 3 bases from V and 8 bases from J, leaving 10 bases between. This CDR3 region has 12 residues. The CDR3 spells CATSREGRGYTF. CDR3 sequence (DNA): TGTGCCACCAGCAGGGAAGGGCGCGGCTACACCTTC.

The CDR3 loop is CASSYFREATDTQYF. In DNA form, the CDR3 reads TGTGCCAGCAGTTACTTTCGGGAGGCCACAGATACGCAGTATTTT. This rearrangement joins TRBV6-5 to TRBJ2-3; 7 nucleotides align to TRBD2. The germline V gene encodes CDR1 MNHEY and CDR2 SVGAGI. The length of the CDR3 is 15 residues. After removal of 1 base from V and 2 bases from J, the junction contained 3 bases not matched to a gene.

CDR3 in DNA: TGCAGCGTTGAGGAGCGGGCCAGGACAGGGGAAGCTTTCTTT. It specifies CSVEERARTGEAFF. The chain carries TRBV29-1 and TRBJ1-1, with TRBD1 matching 8 bases. This CDR3 has 14 residues. Germline V gives CDR1 SQVTM, CDR2 ANQGSEA. After removal of 3 bases from V and 8 bases from J, the junction contained 11 bases not matched to a gene.

This clonotype was counted between two and nine times. The chain has TRBV19 and TRBJ2-3; 7 nucleotides align to TRBD1. CDR3 length: 15 residues. Germline V gene data show CDR1 as LNHDA and CDR2 as SQIVND (reference sequence). The trim removed 5 bases at V and 3 bases at J, leaving 8 bases unmatched. This chain's CDR3 is CASSPGQAWTDTQYF. CDR3 nucleotides: TGTGCCAGTAGTCCAGGACAGGCTTGGACAGATACGCAGTATTTT.

V gene TRBV30 combines with J gene TRBJ2-1; D perhaps matches TRBD2 (6 bases). This CDR3 has 15 residues. The germline CDR1 and CDR2 sequences are GTSNPN and SVGIG (reference sequence). V lost 2 bases to trimming and J lost 1 base, with 12 bases between them. CDR3 bases: TGTGCCTGGAGTTCGGGACTGGGATCCTACAATGAGCAGTTCTTC. This encodes CAWSSGLGSYNEQFF.

The chain recombines TRBV29-1 with TRBJ2-3; 14 bases are a match to TRBD2. Germline V gene lookup returns CDR1 SQVTM and CDR2 ANQGSEA. The CDR3 sequence is 18 residues long. V was clipped by 0 bases and J by 3 bases; unmatched bases: 8. CDR3 sequence (DNA): TGCAGCGTTGAAGAGCGGGACAGACTAGCGGGAGGGACAGATACGCAGTATTTT. It translates to CSVEERDRLAGGTDTQYF.

This chain connects TRBV20-1 to TRBJ2-7, with 9 nucleotides matching TRBD1. CDR3 length: 15 residues. V lost 0 bases, J lost 6 bases, and 9 bases stayed unmatched. The germline V gene has CDR1 DFQATT and CDR2 SNEGSKA (reference sequence). The CDR3 region is CSARDGGQGSVEQYF. The CDR3 DNA reads TGCAGTGCTAGAGATGGGGGACAGGGATCCGTCGAGCAGTACTTC.

The genes are TRBV12-5 and TRBJ2-1; 7 nucleotides agree with TRBD2. Per the germline V gene, CDR1 is LGHNT and CDR2 is FRNRAP. The CDR3 runs 14 residues. The CDR3 bases are TGTGCCAGCAGCTTAGCCCGGACTAGCAATGAGCAGTTCTTC. Its protein is CASSLARTSNEQFF.

This chain links TRBV18 with TRBJ2-1; D is uncertain. Germline CDR1 and CDR2: KGHSH and LQKENI. V was trimmed by 2 bases and J by 5 bases, leaving 4 bases between them. CDR3 length: 12 residues. The CDR3 reads CASSPTDNEQFF. The CDR3 bases are TGTGCCAGCTCACCAACGGACAATGAGCAGTTCTTC.

The chain couples TRBV5-4 to TRBJ2-1, with 7 bases fitting TRBD1. The V segment lost 2 bases and the J segment 8 bases; nucleotides outside the gene matches: 7. This CDR3 region has 14 residues. Germline CDR1 is SGHNT and CDR2 is YYREEE (reference sequence). CDR3 nucleotides: TGTGCCAGCAGCTTACCGACAGGGTCGCATGAGCAGTTCTTC. Translation gives CASSLPTGSHEQFF.

This clonotype was recorded only once. The chain has TRBV6-6 and TRBJ2-2; 10 bases match TRBD2. J lost 6 bases, V lost 2 bases, and 6 bases had no gene match. Germline-derived CDR1 and CDR2 are MNHNY and SVGAGI (reference sequence). This CDR3 contains 16 residues. Written as DNA, the CDR3 is TGTGCCAGCAGTTACCCAGCGGGAGGGCCCGCCGGGGAGCTGTTTTTT. Residues: CASSYPAGGPAGELFF.

The sample holds a few counts of this clonotype. The rearrangement uses TRBV30 and TRBJ2-1, with a tentative D call TRBD2 (5 bases). Germline CDR1 is GTSNPN and CDR2 is SVGIG (reference sequence). Trimming took off 2 bases at V and 8 bases at J, with 16 bases between the two ends. The length of the CDR3 is 14 residues. The CDR3 sequence: CAWSLAGVADEQFF. In nucleotides, the CDR3 is TGTGCCTGGAGTCTAGCCGGAGTCGCCGATGAGCAGTTCTTC.

This rearrangement joins TRBV20-1 to TRBJ2-3; maybe TRBD2 (6 bases). CDR3 length equals 15 residues. Germline CDR1 is DFQATT and CDR2 is SNEGSKA (reference sequence). V was cut by 3 bases and J by 2 bases, with 15 bases left in between. CDR3 bases: TGCAGTGCTAGCCCCGAGGAGGACTACACAGATACGCAGTATTTT. Amino acids: CSASPEEDYTDTQYF.

Only one count was recorded for this clonotype. V is TRBV29-1 and J is TRBJ1-1; 8 bases agree with TRBD1. The ends lost 5 bases at V and 6 bases at J; junction bases unmatched: 8. Germline V gene sequence: CDR1 SQVTM, CDR2 ANQGSEA. The CDR3 is 13 residues long. For the CDR3, the DNA is TGCAGCGTTAAGGGACAGGCGACCGCTGAAGCTTTCTTT. It is translated as CSVKGQATAEAFF.

The J gene is TRBJ2-1, the V gene TRBV6-5; D gene unclear. Germline loops: CDR1 MNHEY, CDR2 SVGAGI. With 9 bases removed from V and 3 bases from J, the gap between germline ends came to 12 bases. The CDR3 runs 13 residues. The CDR3 DNA follows: TGTGCCAGTTGGGCTAGTATCTACAATGAGCAGTTCTTC. Translation: CASWASIYNEQFF.

The table lists this clonotype with a few counts. CDR3 sequence reads: CASSKGAGGVINEQFF. CDR3 coding DNA: TGTGCCAGTAGTAAAGGAGCGGGAGGTGTGATCAATGAGCAGTTCTTC. The chain carries TRBV19 and TRBJ2-1; 9 bases align to TRBD2. CDR1 is LNHDA, CDR2 SQIVND, per germline (reference sequence). The junction had 10 bases not matched to a gene; V was cut back by 4 bases and J by 6 bases. The CDR3 covers 16 residues. Filled out from reference TRBV19 and TRBJ2-1, the complete variable domain reads DGGITQSPKYLFRKEGQNVTLSCEQNLNHDAMYWYRQDPGQGLRLIYYSQIVNDFQKGDIAEGYSVSREKKESFPLTVTSAQKNPTAFYLCASSKGAGGVINEQFFGPGTRLTVL.

The gene calls are TRBV12-3 or TRBV12-4 and TRBJ1-1; D possibly corresponds to TRBD1 (5 bases). This CDR3 has 12 residues. V was cut by 5 bases and J by 7 bases, with 11 bases left in between. CDR3 nucleotide sequence: TGTGCCAGCAGTCGGACGGACATTGAAGCTTTCTTT. Its translation: CASSRTDIEAFF.

V is TRBV5-5 and J is TRBJ2-5; TRBD2 matches at 9 bases. From germline, CDR1 is SGHKS and CDR2 YYEKEE (reference sequence). The CDR3 length is 16 residues. V was pared by 4 bases and J by 2 bases, with 9 bases of the junction left unmatched. The CDR3 sequence: CASSRLERGEQETQYF. CDR3 bases: TGTGCCAGCAGCCGTTTAGAGCGGGGGGAACAAGAGACCCAGTACTTC.

This clonotype has a handful of counts. V gene TRBV29-1 combines with J gene TRBJ2-7; D remains unclear. This CDR3 region has 11 residues. Trimming pared 3 bases from V and 6 bases from J, leaving 9 bases between. CDR1 is SQVTM and CDR2 is ANQGSEA in the germline V gene. CDR3 sequence reads: CSVDGGTEQYF. The CDR3 DNA reads as TGCAGCGTTGACGGTGGCACCGAGCAGTACTTC.

The rearrangement links TRBV6-1 to TRBJ1-1; D remains unclear. Trimming pared 7 bases from V and 1 base from J, leaving 13 bases between. This CDR3 has 14 amino acids. CDR1 and CDR2 (germline): MNHNS, SASEGT. In nucleotides, the CDR3 is TGTGCCAGCACTCGATTGCTGGCGAACACTGAAGCTTTCTTT. Translating gives CASTRLLANTEAFF.

This clonotype was counted a few times. The genes are TRBV11-2 and TRBJ1-3; D uncertain. Per the germline V gene, CDR1 is SGHAT and CDR2 is FQNNGV. V lost 3 bases and J lost 2, with 11 bases in between. The CDR3 is made up of 15 amino acids. The CDR3 loop is CASSLAGSAGNTIYF. CDR3 sequence (DNA): TGTGCCAGCAGCTTGGCCGGTAGTGCTGGAAACACCATATATTTT.

This clonotype has a handful of counts. The rearrangement uses TRBV27 and TRBJ1-1, with D tentatively TRBD1 (5 bases). The CDR3 is made up of 15 amino acids. V was clipped by 0 bases and J by 0 bases, with 8 bases between them. Germline V gene lookup returns CDR1 MNHEY and CDR2 SMNVEV (reference sequence). This CDR3 reads CASSLSGRVNTEAFF. The CDR3 bases are TGTGCCAGCAGTTTATCTGGCAGGGTGAACACTGAAGCTTTCTTT.

This chain links TRBV29-1 with TRBJ2-3; 10 bases are a match to TRBD1. CDR1 is SQVTM and CDR2 is ANQGSEA in the germline V gene. This CDR3 region has 14 residues. With 4 bases clipped from V and 1 base from J, the junction kept 2 bases outside the gene matches. CDR3: CSVVGTGGTDTQYF. Written as DNA, the CDR3 is TGCAGCGTTGTCGGGACAGGGGGCACAGATACGCAGTATTTT.

This clonotype was observed a handful of times. The rearrangement uses TRBV5-1 and TRBJ1-1; D is perhaps TRBD1 (6 bases). The germline CDR1 and CDR2 sequences are SGHRS and YFSETQ. This CDR3 has 16 residues. V was shortened by 4 bases and J by 3 bases, with 19 bases between the two germline ends. CDR3 region: CASSPGAGRGYTEAFF. The CDR3 nucleotides are TGCGCCAGCAGCCCTGGGGCAGGGAGGGGGTACACTGAAGCTTTCTTT.